A single sample is the source of the 8 T cell receptor beta chains below, sequenced in a study of blood T cell repertoires in COVID-19. Sequenced by immunoSEQ multiplex PCR; TCRdb stores in-frame clones only, minus some. Of hundreds of thousands of clones in the sample, nearly 90% were seen once. Sequenced: peripheral blood. Source of these receptors: a woman aged 40 to 50 with COVID-19, enrolled during active disease.

V is TRBV6-2 or TRBV6-3 and J is TRBJ2-7; 8 bases agree with TRBD1. The CDR3 runs 17 residues. The germline V gene has CDR1 MNHEY and CDR2 SVGEGT. Unmatched junction bases numbered 14, after V lost 5 bases and J lost 2 bases. CDR3 sequence reads: CASSVDFDRGRPYEQYF. CDR3 nucleotides: TGTGCCAGCAGTGTGGACTTCGACAGGGGAAGACCCTACGAGCAGTACTTC.

This clone has a handful of counts. The CDR3 region is CASSNRTQLFF. Here the CDR3 DNA reads TGTGCCAGCAGCAACAGGACACAACTGTTTTTT. The chain is built from TRBV2 and TRBJ1-4, with D perhaps TRBD1 (5 bases). The CDR3 length is 11 residues. Trimming took 6 bases from V and 12 from J, leaving 11 bases between them. Germline V gene data show CDR1 as SNHLY and CDR2 as FYNNEI.

The gene calls are TRBV4-1 and TRBJ2-6; 8 nucleotides align to TRBD1. The V and J ends lost 2 bases and 0 bases, in that order; junction bases with no gene match: 9. The CDR3 spans 19 residues. Germline V gene lookup returns CDR1 MGHRA and CDR2 YSYEKL. CDR3 in amino acids: CASSQISTGGNSGANVLTF. The CDR3 nucleotides read TGCGCCAGCAGCCAAATCTCCACAGGGGGGAACTCTGGGGCCAACGTCCTGACTTTC.

This clone turned up a few times. This chain links TRBV6-5 with TRBJ1-5, with TRBD1 matching 8 bases. Losses at the gene ends were 6 bases for V and 7 bases for J; bases not matched to a gene: 8. The germline gives CDR1 MNHEY, CDR2 SVGAGI. This CDR3 is 14 amino acids long. The CDR3 nucleotides read TGTGCCAGCAGGACGACAGGGGACACCCAGCCCCAGCATTTT. It is translated as CASRTTGDTQPQHF.

The chain has TRBV5-1 and TRBJ2-1, with 11 bases matching TRBD2. V gave up 2 bases and J gave up 4 bases; unmatched junction bases: 11. The CDR3 sequence is 18 residues long. Germline V gene data show CDR1 as SGHRS and CDR2 as YFSETQ. CDR3 loop: CASSFGLAGPGGYNEQFF. CDR3 in DNA: TGCGCCAGCAGCTTTGGACTAGCGGGCCCTGGGGGTTACAATGAGCAGTTCTTC.

The chain links TRBV7-2 to TRBJ1-5, with D uncertain. This CDR3 contains 16 residues. In germline, CDR1 is SGHTA, CDR2 FQGNSA. V lost 1 base and J 4 bases, leaving 14 bases between the germline ends. The DNA of the CDR3 is TGTGCCAGCAGCTTAGTGGGCAGCAACCCAAATCAGCCCCAGCATTTT. Amino acids: CASSLVGSNPNQPQHF. Full variable domain (rest looked up from reference TRBV7-2 and TRBJ1-5): GAGVSQSPSNKVTEKGKDVELRCDPISGHTALYWYRQSLGQGLEFLIYFQGNSAPDKSGLPSDRFSAERTGGSVSTLTIQRTQQEDSAVYLCASSLVGSNPNQPQHFGDGTRLSIL.

In this sample, this clone turned up once. J is TRBJ1-3 and V is TRBV5-1; TRBD1 matches 9 bases. Germline V lookup: CDR1 SGHRS, CDR2 YFSETQ. Trimming removed 10 bases from V and 6 bases from J; junction bases left unmatched: 8. CDR3 size: 13 residues. DNA for the CDR3: TGCGCCTCCTCCGGGACAGGGTCAAACACCATATATTTT. Amino acid sequence: CASSGTGSNTIYF.

The chain recombines TRBV15 with TRBJ1-2; a possible D gene is TRBD1 (5 bases). Trimming removed 0 bases from V and 8 bases from J, with 19 bases in between. There are 16 residues in the CDR3. The germline V gene has CDR1 LNHNV and CDR2 YYDKDF (reference sequence). The CDR3 DNA is TGTGCCACCAGCAGAGATTTTGAAGCAGGGTGGGTCGGCTACACCTTC. It codes for CATSRDFEAGWVGYTF. The variable domain in full, completed from reference TRBV15 and TRBJ1-2, reads DAMVIQNPRYQVTQFGKPVTLSCSQTLNHNVMYWYQQKSSQAPKLLFHYYDKDFNNEADTPDNFQSRRPNTSFCFLDIRSPGLGDTAMYLCATSRDFEAGWVGYTFGSGTRLTVV.